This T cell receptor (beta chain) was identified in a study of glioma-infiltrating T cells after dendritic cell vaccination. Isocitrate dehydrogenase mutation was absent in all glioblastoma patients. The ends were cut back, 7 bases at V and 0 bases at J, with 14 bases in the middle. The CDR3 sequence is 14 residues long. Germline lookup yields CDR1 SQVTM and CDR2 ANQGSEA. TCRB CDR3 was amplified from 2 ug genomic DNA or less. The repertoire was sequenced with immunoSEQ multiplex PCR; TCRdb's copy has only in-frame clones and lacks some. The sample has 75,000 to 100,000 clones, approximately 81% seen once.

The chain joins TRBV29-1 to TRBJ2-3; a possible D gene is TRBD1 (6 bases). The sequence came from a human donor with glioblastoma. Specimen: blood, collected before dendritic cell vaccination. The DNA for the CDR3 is TGCAGCGCCAGGGGCAGAATTAGCACAGATACGCAGTATTTT. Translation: CSARGRISTDTQYF.